This entry concerns a single T cell receptor (beta chain). No antigen is known for it. No base quality information exists; no much larger clone differs at one position. The CDR3 starts with the cysteine, ends with the phenylalanine, and has 11 residues. Only the CDR3 region is kept as DNA, spanning 33 bases read in frame from base 1. V and J are truncated by 4 bases and 9 bases respectively, leaving an intervening sequence of 7 bases. The germline V gene (reference sequence) sets CDR1 to GTSNPN and CDR2 to SVGIG. Reading the label with the study, this specimen's time point is: 6 months after combined kidney and bone marrow transplant. The transplants used related donors with nonmyeloablative bone marrow transplantation, and mixed chimerism in the human trials was transient. Thawed PBMCs were FACS-sorted into unstimulated Tregs (CD4+CD25+CD127-), CD4+ non-Tregs (CD4+CD25-), CD4 cells and CD8 cells. The patients were several recipients of combined kidney and bone marrow transplants from the ITN036ST trial, and samples were available only for these trial subjects. Healthy control blood was processed by Ficoll density gradient to PBMCs and cryopreserved; patient PBMCs were collected before and after transplant.

This sample is drawn from a study of Tregs in tolerant kidney transplant recipients (dated by TCRdb to about 2019). Regarding the research as a whole: The study applied TCRbeta sequencing to find donor-specific regulatory T cells before combined kidney and bone marrow transplantation and then followed those same cells after transplant. Study-level results and caveats: For some patients the PCR primers changed over time, which made it impossible to compare the samples from those patients at the nucleotide level. Biological reproducibility was not directly assessed, although technical replication error appeared to be minimal. The most biologically relevant and donor-specific TCRbeta repertoire appeared to be identified by expanding Tregs with activated donor B cells. The study was limited by small patient numbers, and the findings need validation in larger populations and under other immunosuppression protocols. In tolerant patients, donor-specific Tregs expanded more than Tregs overall, which suggests antigen-driven rather than nonspecific expansion.

Genomic DNA was extracted from sorted cells with the QIAGEN DNeasy Blood and Tissue Kit for TCRbeta CDR3 sequencing. High-throughput TCRbeta CDR3 sequencing, which included PCR amplification with bias correction and internal controls, was done commercially through immunoSEQ. Regarding the original processing steps: A unique productive TCRbeta sequence was defined by the CDR3 nucleotide sequence when primers matched, and otherwise by the CDR3 amino acid sequence together with the Vbeta and Jbeta genes. To correct sorting error, sequences shared between sorted populations at a frequency ratio of 2:1 or less were removed; the rest were assigned to the higher population. Donor-reactive sequences were defined as at least 5-fold expanded in CFSE-low cells versus unstimulated cells, with frequency of at least 0.01% in CFSE-low cells. Repertoire divergence was quantified by Jensen-Shannon divergence calculated from the top 100 TCRbeta sequences ranked by frequency. For any sample with multiple sequencing runs, sorting error was corrected in each run separately before the runs were pooled. Held by TCRdb, this immuneACCESS table contains in-frame sequences only and omits some clones. Under half of the omission traces to an unresolved V gene where checked; the cause of the rest is unknown. Clone size and V and J calls were adopted from that table, with D and trimming inferred from the DNA. This sample lists roughly 64,000 clones; around 87% were detected once. Under 4.5% of the sample lies in the top ten.

The rearrangement combines TRBV30 with TRBJ1-6; the D gene cannot be named for sure. The clonotype was recovered from a human patient who received a combined kidney and bone marrow transplant. Where a transplant has occurred, the graft donor may have supplied some of the T cells. Specimen: CD4+ T cells from blood (PBMCs), collected 6 months after the transplant. The CDR3 region has the sequence CAWTVGSPLHF. Here is the DNA: TGTGCCTGGACGGTTGGTTCACCCCTCCACTTT.